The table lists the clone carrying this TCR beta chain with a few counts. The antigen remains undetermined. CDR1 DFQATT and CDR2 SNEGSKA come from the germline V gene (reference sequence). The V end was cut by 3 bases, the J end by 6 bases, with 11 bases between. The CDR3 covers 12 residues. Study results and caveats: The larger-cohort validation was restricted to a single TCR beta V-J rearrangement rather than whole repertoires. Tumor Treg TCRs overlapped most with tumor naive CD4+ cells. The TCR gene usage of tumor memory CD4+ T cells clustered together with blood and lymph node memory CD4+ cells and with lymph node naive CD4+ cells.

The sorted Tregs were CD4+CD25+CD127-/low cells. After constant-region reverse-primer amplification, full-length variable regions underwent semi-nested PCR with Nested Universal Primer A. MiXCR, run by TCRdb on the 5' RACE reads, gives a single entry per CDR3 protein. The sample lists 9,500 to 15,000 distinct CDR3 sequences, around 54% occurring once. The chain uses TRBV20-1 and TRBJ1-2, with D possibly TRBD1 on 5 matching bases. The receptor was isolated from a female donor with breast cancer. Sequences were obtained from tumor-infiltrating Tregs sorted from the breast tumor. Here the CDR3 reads CSASMPGDGYTF. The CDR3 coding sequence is TGCAGTGCTAGCATGCCGGGGGATGGCTACACCTTC.